The rows below give T cell receptor beta chains drawn from one sample of a study of metastatic and nonmetastatic thyroid tumors. Using MiXCR, TCRdb re-called clones from the PCR reads. The sample lists several thousand clones, approximately 31% occurring once. Source material: tumor tissue. The origin of the receptors is a female donor with papillary thyroid cancer or a benign thyroid nodule (not recorded which). Some clones in this sample may be carry-over from other donors' samples. The CDR3 runs from the conserved cysteine through the conserved F or W. D genes are given only for firm matches. Rows may omit the clone size; those that give it use once, few, many or a size class.

d_gene,j_gene,v_gene,abundance,CDR3nt,CDR3aa
.,TRBJ2-7,TRBV30,many,TGTGCCTGGAGTCCCAAGGGAGTCCCTACCGAGCAGTGCTTC,CAWSPKGVPTEQCF
TRBD1,TRBJ1-2,TRBV6-2/TRBV6-3,few,TGTGCCACCGGGACAGGAGGGCGTGGCTACACCTTC,CATGTGGRGYTF
.,TRBJ1-5,TRBV28,few,TGTGCCACCAAACAGGGACTGGGTCAGCCCCAGCATTTT,CATKQGLGQPQHF
.,TRBJ2-5,TRBV19,.,TGTGCCAGTAGACAGCACGAGACCCAGTCCTTC,CASRQHETQSF
TRBD1,TRBJ1-1,TRBV20-1,.,TGCAGTGCTACACCCGGGACAGCCGACAACACTGAAGCTTTCTTT,CSATPGTADNTEAFF
.,TRBJ1-2,TRBV6-2/TRBV6-3,many,TGTGCCAGCAGCCCCACCCGGGATGGCTACACCTTC,CASSPTRDGYTF
.,TRBJ1-1,TRBV12-3/TRBV12-4,.,TGTCCCAGCATAAGGTGCGGTGAAGCTTTCTTT,CPSIRCGEAFF
TRBD1,TRBJ2-2,TRBV18,.,TGTGCCAGCTCACCACCAAGACAGGGGTACACCGGGGAGCTGTTTTTT,CASSPPRQGYTGELFF
.,TRBJ1-6,TRBV12-3/TRBV12-4,.,TGTGCCAGCAGTCCCTCGGGGTCTGCTAATTCACCCCTCCACTTT,CASSPSGSANSPLHF
TRBD1,TRBJ1-5,TRBV19,few,TGTGCCAGTAGTCAGGGGGTGGAACAGCCCCAGCATTTT,CASSQGVEQPQHF
TRBD1,TRBJ2-3,TRBV20-1,.,TGCAGTGCTAGACAAGACAGGGGGGGCACAGATACGCAGTATTTT,CSARQDRGGTDTQYF
.,TRBJ1-3,TRBV6-6,few,TGTGCCAGCAGTTACAACTCTGGAAACACCATATATTTT,CASSYNSGNTIYF
.,TRBJ2-2,TRBV20-1,.,TGCAGTGCTAGAGATTTGATGCGGGGGCCGAACACCGGGGAGCTGTTTTTT,CSARDLMRGPNTGELFF
.,TRBJ1-4,TRBV28,medium-sized,TGTGCCAGCAGTTTAAAAGCAGGGGAACGTGAAAAACTGTTTTTT,CASSLKAGEREKLFF
TRBD1,TRBJ2-3,TRBV6-2/TRBV6-3,.,TGTGCCAGCACCTTCTCGAGACAGGGGCCTAGCACAGATACGCAGTATTTT,CASTFSRQGPSTDTQYF
.,TRBJ1-1,TRBV11-2,.,TGTGCCAGCAGCTCGACTCGGGTTACTGAAGCTTTCTTT,CASSSTRVTEAFF
.,TRBJ2-2,TRBV2,few,TGTGCCAGTCGGGAACGACCGAACACCGGGGAGCTGTTTTTT,CASRERPNTGELFF
.,TRBJ2-6,TRBV6-1,medium-sized,TGTGCCAGCAGTGAACTCTCTGGGGCCAACGTCCTGACTTTC,CASSELSGANVLTF
TRBD1,TRBJ1-2,TRBV4-1,.,TGCGCCAGCAGCCAAGAAGGACAGGTCTATGGCTACACCTTC,CASSQEGQVYGYTF
.,TRBJ2-5,TRBV5-1,many,TGCGCCAGCAGCAGCCCCCTGTTAGAGACCCAGTACTTC,CASSSPLLETQYF
TRBD1,TRBJ1-1,TRBV9,medium-sized,TGTGCCAGCAGCGTGGCCCCAGGGGGGGCCGGTACTGAAGCTTTCTTT,CASSVAPGGAGTEAFF
.,TRBJ2-7,TRBV6-1,few,TGTGCCAGCAGGCGGTCGTACACTGGCCCCTACGAGCAGTACTTC,CASRRSYTGPYEQYF
TRBD1,TRBJ1-6,TRBV30,.,TGTGCCTGGAACGGGGCAGGGGGTAATTCACCCCTCCACTTT,CAWNGAGGNSPLHF
.,TRBJ2-6,TRBV7-2,few,TGTGCCAGCAGCTTAGCCGGTACTCCCTCTGGGGCCAACGTCCTGACTTTC,CASSLAGTPSGANVLTF
.,TRBJ1-2,TRBV11-2,.,TGTGCCAGCAGCCTGCTTGGGCAGTGCGATGGCTACACCTTC,CASSLLGQCDGYTF
.,TRBJ1-5,TRBV7-2,.,TGTGCCAGCAGCTTAGCGAAGGGGGTCAGGCAGCCCCAGCATTTT,CASSLAKGVRQPQHF
.,TRBJ1-1,TRBV10-3,.,TGTGCCATCAAGAATCCGAACACTGAAGCTTTCTTT,CAIKNPNTEAFF
TRBD1,TRBJ1-6,TRBV19,medium-sized,TGTGCCAGTAGTATACAGGGGGCTAAGTCACCCCTCCACTTT,CASSIQGAKSPLHF
TRBD1,TRBJ1-2,TRBV24-1,few,TGTGCCACCAGTGACCCCGGACAGGCTAATGGCTACACCTTC,CATSDPGQANGYTF
.,TRBJ2-5,TRBV9,.,TGTGCCAGCAGCGTAGGTGGTAGCGGCATTAATGGGAAGTTCTTC,CASSVGGSGINGKFF
.,TRBJ2-7,TRBV24-1,many,TGTGCCACCAGTGCCCAGGGATACGAGCAGTACTTC,CATSAQGYEQYF
TRBD1,TRBJ1-3,TRBV19,.,TGTGCCAGTAGTAAGGGGGCAGGGTCTGGAAACACCATATATTTT,CASSKGAGSGNTIYF
.,TRBJ2-6,TRBV4-3,medium-sized,TGCGCCAGCAGCCAATCCGAATCCGGGGCCAACGTCCTGACTTTC,CASSQSESGANVLTF
.,TRBJ1-2,TRBV6-7,few,TGTGCCAGCATCGGGGCGGAGGGACCGGGAGCTGGCTACACCTTC,CASIGAEGPGAGYTF
TRBD2,TRBJ2-5,TRBV19,medium-sized,TGTGCCAGTAGTACGGGGGGAGGGCAAGAGACCCAGTACTTC,CASSTGGGQETQYF
.,TRBJ1-3,TRBV5-1,few,TGCGCCAGCAGCGAGGGCTTAGGGAAAGGTGGAAACACCATATATTTT,CASSEGLGKGGNTIYF
TRBD1,TRBJ1-6,TRBV20-1,medium-sized,TGCAGTGCTAGGCGGACAGGAGGGCTCAACGTACTTAATTCACCCCTCCACTTT,CSARRTGGLNVLNSPLHF
.,TRBJ1-4,TRBV6-1,medium-sized,TGTGCCAGCAGTCGGGGTCAGAATGAAAAACTGTTTTTT,CASSRGQNEKLFF
TRBD2,TRBJ2-3,TRBV11-2,.,TGTGCCAGCAGCTTAGTGAGCGGGGGGGCAGGAGATACGCAGTATTTT,CASSLVSGGAGDTQYF
TRBD1,TRBJ2-5,TRBV20-1,many,TGCAGTGCCACCCCGACAGGGGAACAAGAGACCCAGTACTTC,CSATPTGEQETQYF
.,TRBJ2-1,TRBV11-2,few,TGTGCCACCGGGGCCAAAGACGACTTGGATGAGCAGTTCTTC,CATGAKDDLDEQFF
.,TRBJ1-1,TRBV20-1,.,TGCAGTGCCCCTGGGGGGTTGGCGGCCGCTGAAGCTTTCTTT,CSAPGGLAAAEAFF
.,TRBJ1-4,TRBV2,few,TGTGCCAGCAGTTATCAAAGAGGAGAAAAACTGTTTTTT,CASSYQRGEKLFF
TRBD1,TRBJ1-2,TRBV12-3/TRBV12-4,few,TGTGCCAGCATTTTTTACCCAGGGGGGGGCAGGACCTTCTTCGGCTACACCTTC,CASIFYPGGGRTFFGYTF
TRBD2,TRBJ2-3,TRBV6-1,medium-sized,TGTGCCAGCAGTGAAAGGAACCCGACTAGCGGGGCCCCGCGGGATACGCAGTATTTT,CASSERNPTSGAPRDTQYF
.,TRBJ2-7,TRBV6-5,.,TGTGCCAGCAGTTACTCGAAGGCTGTCAGCAGAGATTACGAGCAGTACTTC,CASSYSKAVSRDYEQYF
TRBD2,TRBJ2-1,TRBV6-1,.,TGTGCCAGCAGTGCTTCTAGCGGGAGTTATAACAATGAGCAGTTCTTC,CASSASSGSYNNEQFF
.,TRBJ1-1,TRBV5-1,.,TGCGCCAGCAGCTTGGGGGTAGATCTGAACACTGAAGCTTTCTTT,CASSLGVDLNTEAFF
.,TRBJ2-7,TRBV3-1,.,TGTGCCAGCAGCCAAGGCCCCTCCTACGAGCAGTACTTC,CASSQGPSYEQYF
TRBD1,TRBJ1-6,TRBV6-7,.,TGTGCCAGCAGTTACTCGGGACCGGGAACAGGGGGTAATTCACCCCTCCACTTT,CASSYSGPGTGGNSPLHF
.,TRBJ2-7,TRBV11-1,.,TGTGCCAGCAGCTTAAATCGTAAGGCCGCCTACGAGCAGTACTTC,CASSLNRKAAYEQYF
.,TRBJ2-2,TRBV20-1,few,TGCAGTGCTAGTAGGCAGCCAAACACCGGGGAGCTGTTTTTT,CSASRQPNTGELFF
TRBD2,TRBJ2-7,TRBV3-1,.,TGTGCCAGCACCCCTAGCGGCACCTACGAGCAGTACTTC,CASTPSGTYEQYF
TRBD2,TRBJ2-1,TRBV20-1,.,TGCGGGGCCCCGGCACTTACTAGCGGTAGGACAATCTCCTACAATGAGCAGTTCTTC,CGAPALTSGRTISYNEQFF
.,TRBJ1-2,TRBV2,few,TGTGCCAGCAGGGCACAGGGTTCTAACTATGGCTACACCTTC,CASRAQGSNYGYTF
TRBD2,TRBJ2-3,TRBV12-3/TRBV12-4,large,TGTGCCTCTAGCGGGGATAGCACAGATACGCAGTATTTT,CASSGDSTDTQYF
.,TRBJ1-5,TRBV3-1,.,TGTGCCAGCAGCGGGGACGGGGATCAGCCCCAGCATTTT,CASSGDGDQPQHF
.,TRBJ1-5,TRBV5-1,.,TGCGCCAGCAGGAAGGAGGGTTTT,CASRKEGF
TRBD2,TRBJ2-3,TRBV3-1,.,TGTGCCAGCAGCCAAATAGCGGGAGGGCCAGATACGCAGTATTTT,CASSQIAGGPDTQYF
.,TRBJ2-6,TRBV12-3/TRBV12-4,.,TGTGCCAGCAGTTTTGGAGGCTCTGGGGCCAACGTCCTGACTTTC,CASSFGGSGANVLTF